The 6 T cell receptor beta chains presented below share a single source sample, sequenced in a study of beta chain features in type 1 diabetes. General study points: Moderate yet significant TCRB CDR3 shortening was seen in Type 1 diabetes patients in all four CD4+ subsets.

Sequencing targeted expressed TCRB transcripts, as all isolated RNA had been reverse transcribed. Sequencing was performed with immunoSEQ multiplex PCR; in TCRdb, only in-frame clones are kept and a portion is missing. Here the sample spans roughly 260,000 clones, approximately 11% being singletons. No cognate antigen is known for these TCRs. Sequenced material: naive CD4+ T cells from blood. All receptors derive from a man aged 25 to 45 with type 1 diabetes.

The rearrangement uses TRBV19 and TRBJ2-3, with D possibly TRBD1 on 6 matching bases. The CDR3 has 15 amino acids. With 1 base removed from V and 0 bases from J, the gap between germline ends came to 8 bases. The germline V gene has CDR1 LNHDA and CDR2 SQIVND (reference sequence). The CDR3 protein is CASSIGQASTDTQYF. For the CDR3, the DNA is TGTGCCAGTAGTATAGGACAGGCCAGCACAGATACGCAGTATTTT.

V and J are TRBV28 and TRBJ2-6; D is ambiguous. The CDR3 loop spans 16 amino acids. Trimming left V 10 bases short and J 1 base short, with 17 bases between. Germline CDR1 reads MDHEN; CDR2 reads SYDVKM. CDR3 nucleotides: TGTGCCAACGCCGGGTCCCCGGGTTCTGGGGCCAACGTCCTGACTTTC. The encoded protein is CANAGSPGSGANVLTF. The full variable domain, its missing parts supplied by reference TRBV28 and TRBJ2-6, is DVKVTQSSRYLVKRTGEKVFLECVQDMDHENMFWYRQDPGLGLRLIYFSYDVKMKEKGDIPEGYSVSREKKERFSLILESASTNQTSMYLCANAGSPGSGANVLTFGAGSRLTVL.

This clone showed up just a few times. The rearrangement joins TRBV27 to TRBJ2-4; no reliable D call. V lost 4 bases to trimming and J lost 10 bases, with 11 bases between them. This CDR3 has 12 residues. Germline values: CDR1 MNHEY, CDR2 SMNVEV (reference sequence). The chain's CDR3 is CASSSRPGIQYF. The CDR3 DNA reads as TGTGCCAGCAGTTCCCGTCCGGGTATTCAGTACTTC.

This clone was counted a few times. This rearrangement joins TRBV2 to TRBJ1-1, with a weak D call TRBD1 (6 bases). This CDR3 has 18 residues. Per germline, CDR1 SNHLY and CDR2 FYNNEI. Trimming took 7 bases from V and 4 from J, leaving 28 bases between them. The CDR3 loop reads CASTRQGRRKTLTTEAFF. The CDR3 coding sequence is TGTGCCAGCACGCGGCAGGGGCGGAGGAAGACCCTGACCACTGAAGCTTTCTTT.

This clone was seen a single time. The chain carries TRBV5-4 and TRBJ2-1, with 8 nucleotides matching TRBD1. In germline, CDR1 is SGHNT, CDR2 YYREEE (reference sequence). The length of the CDR3 is 15 residues. After removal of 6 bases from V and 1 base from J, the junction contained 6 bases not matched to a gene. CDR3 nucleotides: TGTGCCAGCATCAGAGACAGGGGATCCTACAATGAGCAGTTCTTC. Protein: CASIRDRGSYNEQFF.

The V and J genes are TRBV4-3 and TRBJ2-3, with 9 bases that match TRBD1. V was pared by 5 bases and J by 0 bases, with 0 bases of the junction left unmatched. Per the germline V gene, CDR1 is LGHNA and CDR2 is YSLEER. This CDR3 contains 14 residues. The CDR3 nucleotides read TGCGCCAGCAGCGACAGGGGGAGCACAGATACGCAGTATTTT. It translates to CASSDRGSTDTQYF.